The present TCR beta chain was sequenced within a study of a mutant IDH1 vaccine in newly diagnosed glioma. Overall study context: Receipt of radiotherapy, temozolomide, or both preceded the study, and most received both.

Time point meaning: week 35, safety follow-up. Every vaccination contained 300 ug of the mutant IDH1 20-mer peptide and was paired with topical imiquimod. Across weeks 1, 3, 5, 7, 11, 15, 19 and 23, patients received a vaccination each time, eight in all. Repertoires were generated with immunoSEQ multiplex PCR, while TCRdb's copy carries only in-frame clones and drops some. The sample lists over 45,000 clones, approximately 92% occurring once. This clone was picked up one time. The antigen is not known. The V gene's germline CDR1 is SGHRS and CDR2 YFSETQ. The CDR3 contains 13 residues. V shed 6 bases and J shed 4 bases, with 10 bases lying between them.

The V and J genes are TRBV5-1 and TRBJ2-2, with a weak D call TRBD1 (6 bases). The source material was PBMCs, sampled from a glioma patient whose treatment included an IDH1 peptide vaccine. This clonotype was sampled from a man aged 50-59 years with glioma. CDR3 loop: CASNDRPTGELFF. The CDR3 coding sequence is TGCGCCAGCAATGACAGGCCCACCGGGGAGCTGTTTTTT.